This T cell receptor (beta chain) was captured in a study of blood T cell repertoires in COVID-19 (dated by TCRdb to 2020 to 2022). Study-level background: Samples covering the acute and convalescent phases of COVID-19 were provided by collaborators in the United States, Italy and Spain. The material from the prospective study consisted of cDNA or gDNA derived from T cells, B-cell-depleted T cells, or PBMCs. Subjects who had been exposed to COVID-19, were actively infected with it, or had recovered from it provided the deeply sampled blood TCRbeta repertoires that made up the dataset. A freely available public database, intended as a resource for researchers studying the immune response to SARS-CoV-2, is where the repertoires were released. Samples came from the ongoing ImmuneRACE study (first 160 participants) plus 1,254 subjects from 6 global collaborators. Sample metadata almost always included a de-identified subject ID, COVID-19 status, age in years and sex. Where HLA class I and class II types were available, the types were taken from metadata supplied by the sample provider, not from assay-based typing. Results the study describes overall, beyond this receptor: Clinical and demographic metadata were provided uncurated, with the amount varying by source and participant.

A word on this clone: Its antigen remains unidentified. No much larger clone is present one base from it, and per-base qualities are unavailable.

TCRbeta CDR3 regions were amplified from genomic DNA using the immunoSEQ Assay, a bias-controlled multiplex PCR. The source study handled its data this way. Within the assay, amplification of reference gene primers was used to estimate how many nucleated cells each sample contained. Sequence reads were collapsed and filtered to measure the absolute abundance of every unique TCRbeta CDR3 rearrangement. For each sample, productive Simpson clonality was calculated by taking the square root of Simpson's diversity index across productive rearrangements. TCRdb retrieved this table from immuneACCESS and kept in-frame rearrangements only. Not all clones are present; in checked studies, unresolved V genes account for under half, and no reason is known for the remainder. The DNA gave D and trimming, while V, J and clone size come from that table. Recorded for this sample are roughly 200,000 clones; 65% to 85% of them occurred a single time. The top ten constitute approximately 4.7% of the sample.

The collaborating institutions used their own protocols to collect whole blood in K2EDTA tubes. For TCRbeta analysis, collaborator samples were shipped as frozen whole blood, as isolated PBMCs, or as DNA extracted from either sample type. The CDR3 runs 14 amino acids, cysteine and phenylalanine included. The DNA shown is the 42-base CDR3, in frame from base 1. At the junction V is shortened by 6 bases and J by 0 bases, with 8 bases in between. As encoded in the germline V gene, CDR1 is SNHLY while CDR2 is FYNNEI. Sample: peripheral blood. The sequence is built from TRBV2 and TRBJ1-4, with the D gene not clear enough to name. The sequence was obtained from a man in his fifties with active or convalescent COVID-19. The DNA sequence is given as TGTGCCAGCAGCCCAGTTGCAACTAATGAAAAACTGTTTTTT. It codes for CASSPVATNEKLFF.